What follows are 24 T cell receptor beta chains derived from one specimen sequenced in a study of cytomegalovirus exposure and HLA in healthy donors. 13 Jbeta primers and 60 Vbeta primers were used for the PCR. Profiled with immunoSEQ multiplex PCR; TCRdb holds only in-frame clones, not every one. Among some 200,000 clones, more than 65% were seen once, and the ten largest hold 1.5% to 2%. The source material was PBMCs. These receptors were collected from a man over 45 in good health and CMV-seronegative.

This clone turned up a few times. The chain has TRBV5-1 and TRBJ1-2, with TRBD1 identical over 9 bases. This CDR3 contains 16 residues. The V segment lost 6 bases and the J segment 2 bases; nucleotides outside the gene matches: 11. Germline CDR1 SGHRS, CDR2 YFSETQ. CDR3 in DNA: TGCGCCAGCAACACCGGGACAGGGTGGTTGAACTATGGCTACACCTTC. Translated, it gives CASNTGTGWLNYGYTF.

The genes are TRBV29-1 and TRBJ2-7, with 7 nucleotides matching TRBD2. Germline-derived CDR1 and CDR2 are SQVTM and ANQGSEA. V shed 1 base and J 8 bases; nucleotides not matched to a gene: 11. CDR3 size: 14 residues. The CDR3 bases are TGCAGCGTTGAAGGAGCGGGACCCGCCCAAAAGCAGTACTTC. It specifies CSVEGAGPAQKQYF.

This clone was observed once. The chain has TRBV9 and TRBJ2-1, with 7 bases aligning to TRBD1. V dropped 4 bases and J dropped 2; count of bases not matched to a gene: 15. CDR1 SGDLS and CDR2 YYNGEE come from the germline V gene. The CDR3 extends over 18 amino acids. This CDR3 is CASSFRSTGVSTYNEQFF. The CDR3 DNA follows: TGTGCCAGCAGCTTCCGCTCCACAGGGGTTTCAACCTACAATGAGCAGTTCTTC.

The rearrangement joins TRBV10-1 to TRBJ1-1, with D maybe TRBD1 (5 bases). The length of the CDR3 is 13 residues. In germline, CDR1 is WNHNN, CDR2 SYGVQD (reference sequence). With 4 bases removed from V and 5 bases from J, the gap between germline ends came to 11 bases. DNA for the CDR3: TGCGCCAGCAGTGGACAGAGGTGGACTGAAGCTTTCTTT. Its protein is CASSGQRWTEAFF.

The rearrangement joins TRBV6-5 to TRBJ1-5; a weak D match, TRBD1 (6 bases). CDR1 is MNHEY and CDR2 is SVGAGI in the germline V gene. V was shortened by 5 bases and J by 7 bases, with 18 bases between the two germline ends. The CDR3 spans 15 residues. The CDR3 DNA sequence: TGTGCCAGCAGTATATCACAGGGCCCCGGCCAGCCCCAGCATTTT. Its translation is CASSISQGPGQPQHF.

Comments on this clone: Mismatch with germline at one junction end may stem from a read error. Other DNA sequences within the sample encode an identical CDR3. The chain uses TRBV5-6 and TRBJ1-5; TRBD1 agrees at 8 bases. Germline-derived CDR1 and CDR2 are SGHDT and YYEEEE. The CDR3 length is 16 residues. CDR3 in DNA: TGCGCCAGCAGCTTACTCAGGGGGCAGATTAATCAGCCCCAGCATTTT. It yields the protein CASSLLRGQINQPQHF. Complete variable domain (other parts from reference TRBV5-6 and TRBJ1-5): DAGVTQSPTHLIKTRGQQVTLRCSPKSGHDTVSWYQQALGQGPQFIFQYYEEEERQRGNFPDRFSGHQFPNYSSELNVNALLLGDSALYLCASSLLRGQINQPQHFGDGTRLSIL.

V usage is TRBV14 and J usage is TRBJ1-5, with a weak D call TRBD1 (6 bases). CDR3 length equals 14 residues. Trimming shortened V by 5 bases and J by 0 bases, and 8 bases separated the two germline ends. Germline V lookup: CDR1 SGHDN, CDR2 FVKESK. The CDR3 is CASSKQGSNQPQHF. The DNA for the CDR3 is TGTGCCAGCAGCAAACAGGGTAGCAATCAGCCCCAGCATTTT. The full variable domain, with the rest looked up from reference TRBV14 and TRBJ1-5, is EAGVTQFPSHSVIEKGQTVTLRCDPISGHDNLYWYRRVMGKEIKFLLHFVKESKQDESGMPNNRFLAERTGGTYSTLKVQPAELEDSGVYFCASSKQGSNQPQHFGDGTRLSIL.

The V and J genes are TRBV9 and TRBJ2-3; TRBD2 aligns across 11 bases. V trimming: 2 bases; J trimming: 2 bases; junction bases outside the gene matches: 4. Germline-derived CDR1 and CDR2 are SGDLS and YYNGEE. The CDR3 spans 16 residues. The CDR3 is CASSVIAGGTTDTQYF. The CDR3 DNA reads TGTGCCAGCAGCGTCATAGCGGGAGGGACCACAGATACGCAGTATTTT.

The CDR3 nucleotides read TGTGCCAGTAGTATGGGGACTAGCGGGTACACAGATACGCAGTATTTT. Translated, it gives CASSMGTSGYTDTQYF. The chain carries TRBV19 and TRBJ2-3, with 12 bases identical to TRBD2. The CDR3 is made up of 16 amino acids. Looked up from germline, CDR1 is LNHDA and CDR2 is SQIVND (reference sequence). V trimming: 3 bases; J trimming: 2 bases; junction bases outside the gene matches: 3.

The genes are TRBV21-1 and TRBJ1-1; the table's TRBD1 call for D was not verified on the DNA. TRBV21-1 is assigned pseudogene status. The CDR3 covers 16 residues. CDR3 bases: TGTGCCAGCAGCAAAAAGGGGCGACCGGGGAACACTGAAGCTTTCTTT. Residues: CASSKKGRPGNTEAFF.

The chain couples TRBV4-2 to TRBJ1-3; D is uncertain. Trimming cost V 0 bases and J 0 bases, with 9 bases left between them. This CDR3 spans 16 amino acids. Germline V gene data show CDR1 as LGHNA and CDR2 as YNFKEQ. DNA for the CDR3: TGTGCCAGCAGCCAAGAGAGAGCCTTCTCTGGAAACACCATATATTTT. Translating it yields CASSQERAFSGNTIYF.

This rearrangement joins TRBV2 to TRBJ1-2; D remains unclear. Trimming took 4 bases from V and 4 from J, leaving 10 bases between them. The germline V gene has CDR1 SNHLY and CDR2 FYNNEI. The length of the CDR3 is 13 residues. CDR3 sequence reads: CASSAYGVYGYTF. The CDR3 nucleotides read TGTGCCAGCAGTGCTTACGGGGTCTATGGCTACACCTTC. Full variable domain (missing parts from reference TRBV2 and TRBJ1-2): EPEVTQTPSHQVTQMGQEVILRCVPISNHLYFYWYRQILGQKVEFLVSFYNNEISEKSEIFDDQFSVERPDGSNFTLKIRSTKLEDSAMYFCASSAYGVYGYTFGSGTRLTVV.

This clone was detected only once. V and J are TRBV19 and TRBJ2-5, with 7 bases that match TRBD2. The J segment lost 1 base and the V segment lost 6 bases, leaving 5 bases of the junction unmatched. This CDR3 has 14 residues. Germline V gene lookup returns CDR1 LNHDA and CDR2 SQIVND (reference sequence). In nucleotides, the CDR3 is TGTGCCAGTAGCCCGGGACTACCCCAAGAGACCCAGTACTTC. Its protein is CASSPGLPQETQYF. Looking up the rest from reference TRBV19 and TRBJ2-5 gives the full variable domain: DGGITQSPKYLFRKEGQNVTLSCEQNLNHDAMYWYRQDPGQGLRLIYYSQIVNDFQKGDIAEGYSVSREKKESFPLTVTSAQKNPTAFYLCASSPGLPQETQYFGPGTRLLVL.

J is TRBJ2-7 and V is TRBV9; 7 positions agree with TRBD2. The V segment lost 7 bases and the J segment 5 bases; nucleotides outside the gene matches: 3. Germline V lookup: CDR1 SGDLS, CDR2 YYNGEE. The CDR3 loop spans 11 amino acids. This CDR3 is CASGTTNEQYF. The DNA for the CDR3 is TGTGCCAGCGGGACTACCAACGAGCAGTACTTC.

This clone was found once. The rearrangement joins TRBV7-3 to TRBJ1-1; 7 nucleotides line up with TRBD1. This CDR3 comprises 13 residues. Germline V lookup: CDR1 SGHTA, CDR2 FQGTGA. V dropped 5 bases and J dropped 4; count of bases not matched to a gene: 4. In nucleotides, the CDR3 is TGTGCCAGCAGCCAAGAGGGGGCCACTGAAGCTTTCTTT. It is translated as CASSQEGATEAFF. Variable domain in full (rest from reference TRBV7-3 and TRBJ1-1): GAGVSQTPSNKVTEKGKYVELRCDPISGHTALYWYRQSLGQGPEFLIYFQGTGAADDSGLPNDRFFAVRPEGSVSTLKIQRTERGDSAVYLCASSQEGATEAFFGQGTRLTVV.

The chain recombines TRBV27 with TRBJ1-6, with 10 bases fitting TRBD1. The CDR3 extends over 15 amino acids. Trimming cost V 5 bases and J 6 bases; bases outside gene matches: 4. The germline CDR1 and CDR2 sequences are MNHEY and SMNVEV (reference sequence). The CDR3 loop is CASSKRQGANSPLHF. In DNA, the CDR3 is TGTGCCAGCAGTAAACGACAGGGGGCTAATTCACCCCTCCACTTT.

The CDR3 reads CASSRQGSNQPQHF. The CDR3 region has the DNA TGTGCCAGCAGCAGACAGGGTAGCAATCAGCCCCAGCATTTT. This chain connects TRBV7-2 to TRBJ1-5; 7 bases align to TRBD1. Per the germline V gene, CDR1 is SGHTA and CDR2 is FQGNSA. This CDR3 spans 14 amino acids. V trimming: 5 bases; J trimming: 0 bases; junction bases outside the gene matches: 1.

The chain joins TRBV11-2 to TRBJ2-5; possibly TRBD1 for D (6 bases). TRBJ2-7 matches the DNA end more closely, so the J call is doubtful. Germline CDR1 reads SGHAT; CDR2 reads FQNNGV. The CDR3 has 15 amino acids. For the CDR3, the DNA is TGTGCCAGCAGCTTAGATGGGGGCCTGTCATCCGAGCAGTACTTC. This encodes CASSLDGGLSSEQYF.

This chain uses TRBV6-5 with TRBJ1-6; 10 bases line up with TRBD1. V shed 5 bases and J 9 bases; nucleotides not matched to a gene: 7. This CDR3 has 15 residues. Looked up from germline, CDR1 is MNHEY and CDR2 is SVGAGI. This CDR3 is CASSTDRGPGSPLHF. The DNA of the CDR3 is TGTGCCAGCAGTACCGACAGGGGGCCAGGTTCACCCCTCCACTTT.

The chain links TRBV7-9 to TRBJ2-3, with unresolved D. V dropped 5 bases and J dropped 0 bases, with 9 bases sitting between them. Germline V gene lookup returns CDR1 SEHNR and CDR2 FQNEAQ (reference sequence). The CDR3 spans 14 residues. The CDR3: CASSHTLSTDTQYF. CDR3 in DNA: TGTGCCAGCAGCCACACCTTAAGCACAGATACGCAGTATTTT.

This clone was seen more than once but under ten times. The sample has other DNA sequences that encode this CDR3 too. The chain combines TRBV7-2 with TRBJ2-2; D uncertain. Trimming stripped 1 base from V and 4 bases from J, with 4 bases between. The V gene's germline CDR1 is SGHTA and CDR2 FQGNSA. There are 13 residues in the CDR3. CDR3 region: CASSLGATGELFF. The CDR3 coding sequence is TGTGCCAGCAGCTTAGGAGCCACCGGGGAGCTGTTTTTT.

The CDR3 sequence is CASSVGRGIEETQYF. In DNA, the CDR3 is TGTGCCAGCAGCGTAGGCAGGGGGATCGAGGAGACCCAGTACTTC. The chain is built from TRBV9 and TRBJ2-5; 7 bases match TRBD1. Per germline, CDR1 SGDLS and CDR2 YYNGEE. Trimming took 0 bases from V and 5 from J; bases not matched to a gene: 7. The CDR3 is 15 residues long.

This chain joins TRBV6-4 and TRBJ2-1, with D maybe TRBD2 (6 bases). The CDR3 totals 14 residues. From germline, CDR1 is MRHNA and CDR2 SNTAGT. V was cut by 2 bases and J by 6 bases, with 11 bases left in between. In DNA form, the CDR3 reads TGTGCCAGCAGTGACGGGCTAGCGCCCAATGAGCAGTTCTTC. This translates into CASSDGLAPNEQFF.

The rearrangement joins TRBV2 to TRBJ1-6; 7 bases match TRBD1. Germline CDR1 and CDR2: SNHLY and FYNNEI. After removal of 8 bases from V and 5 bases from J, the junction contained 6 bases not matched to a gene. CDR3 length: 14 amino acids. In DNA, the CDR3 is TGTGCCAGCCAGGGGGTTCTCAATAATTCACCCCTCCACTTT. Translation gives CASQGVLNNSPLHF.